This entry is about one T cell receptor (beta chain). The antigen remains undetermined. This CDR3 is built from 15 residues. Germline V gene lookup returns CDR1 SNHLY and CDR2 FYNNEI. Trimming took off 6 bases at V and 0 bases at J, with 11 bases between the two ends. cDNA synthesis used the whole RNA isolate, giving expressed TCRB sequences. The data were produced by immunoSEQ multiplex PCR, yet TCRdb's version contains in-frame clones alone and is incomplete. The sample yields 250,000 to 300,000 clones, about 23% seen once. The sample is drawn from a study of beta chain features in type 1 diabetes. Whole-study results and caveats: Shorter TCRB CDR3s, moderately but significantly so, were found in Type 1 diabetes patients in all four CD4+ subsets.

The sequenced material came from naive CD4+ T cells from blood. This TCR was recovered from a woman under 40 with type 1 diabetes. This chain joins TRBV2 and TRBJ2-2; perhaps TRBD2 as D (6 bases). The CDR3 sequence is CASSRDSANTGELFF. The CDR3 bases are TGTGCCAGCAGCCGGGACTCCGCGAACACCGGGGAGCTGTTTTTT.